This entry features one T cell receptor (beta chain) sequence. The target antigen is unknown. Germline V gene data show CDR1 as WSHSY and CDR2 as SAAADI. Between the trimmed V and J ends, which lost 1 base and 0 bases, there was a span of 13 bases. CDR3 length equals 16 residues. The data stem from a study of shared clonotypes between healthy human individuals. Study-level points and caveats: Generation probabilities were higher for clonotypes shared across all four sorted-subset donors than for unshared ones.

The donor cohort consisted entirely of Caucasian adults residing in Nashville, Tennessee. TCRdb's table, derived via immunoSEQ multiplex PCR, lists solely in-frame clones and lacks some. This sample has a few million clones; around 95% occur once, and the top ten carry over 0.1%. The chain employs TRBV10-2 and TRBJ2-7; unclear D gene. Specimen: naive CD4+ T cells sorted from blood. Indicated subset: CD45RA+ positively selected. This receptor was obtained from a man aged 18 to 35 in good health. The CDR3 DNA is TGCGCCAGCAGTGAGTATCTTAGACTCTCCTCCTACGAGCAGTACTTC. As protein: CASSEYLRLSSYEQYF.